This T cell receptor beta chain was profiled in a study of cytomegalovirus exposure and HLA in healthy donors. Findings and limits, study-wide: As was reported, the classifier diagnosed cytomegalovirus status with high specificity and sensitivity.

This clone was recorded a few times. The target antigen is unknown. PCR employed 60 Vbeta and 13 Jbeta primers. TCRdb's copy holds only in-frame clones and misses some; the assay was immunoSEQ multiplex PCR. The table lists 130,000 or so clones, around 81% of them singletons, with around 2.2% in the top ten. The clonotype comes from a woman in her thirties or forties in good health and CMV-seronegative. The sequencing sample was made of PBMCs.

CDR3 amino acids: CASSDSGLAGNEQFF. DNA of the CDR3: TGCGCCAGCAGCGACAGCGGACTAGCGGGAAATGAGCAGTTCTTC. This chain uses TRBV4-3 with TRBJ2-1, with 12 bases identical to TRBD2. Trimming took 5 bases from V and 7 from J; bases not matched to a gene: 6. Per the germline V gene, CDR1 is LGHNA and CDR2 is YSLEER. CDR3 length: 15 residues.